This passage covers 9 T cell receptor beta chains from one sample sequenced in a study of cytomegalovirus exposure and HLA in healthy donors. Primers included in the PCR were 60 Vbeta and 13 Jbeta primers. Using immunoSEQ multiplex PCR, the repertoire was profiled, and TCRdb retains in-frame clones only, with some absent. The table lists around 150,000 clones, approximately 9% of them singletons, with 1.5% to 2% in the top ten. Sequencing input: PBMCs. These receptors were taken from a male donor in good health and CMV-seronegative.

This chain uses TRBV13 with TRBJ2-7, with D possibly being TRBD2 (5 bases). Germline V lookup: CDR1 PRHDT, CDR2 FYEKMQ (reference sequence). Trimming took 6 bases from V and 6 from J, leaving 9 bases between them. CDR3 length: 11 amino acids. As DNA, the CDR3 is TGTGCCAGCAGTACCGGGGTCGAGCAGTACTTC. Translation gives CASSTGVEQYF.

This chain joins TRBV6-5 and TRBJ2-3, with 11 nucleotides matching TRBD2. The junction had 2 bases not matched to a gene; V was cut back by 2 bases and J by 1 base. CDR1 and CDR2 (germline): MNHEY, SVGAGI. The CDR3 has 16 amino acids. The CDR3 loop reads CASSYPGLAGTDTQYF. The DNA for the CDR3 is TGTGCCAGCAGTTACCCGGGACTAGCGGGCACAGATACGCAGTATTTT.

This clone has more than one count but fewer than ten. The chain is built from TRBV5-4 and TRBJ2-2, with 14 bases that match TRBD2. The V gene end was trimmed by 1 base and the J gene end by 3 bases; junction bases not matched to a gene: 5. CDR1 is SGHNT, CDR2 YYREEE, per germline (reference sequence). The CDR3 has 18 residues. The CDR3 loop reads CASSLRLAGGVHTGELFF. The CDR3 nucleotides are TGTGCCAGCAGCTTGAGACTAGCGGGGGGGGTCCACACCGGGGAGCTGTTTTTT.

The V gene is TRBV7-8, the J gene TRBJ1-3; 7 bases line up with TRBD1. V lost 1 base and J lost 7; bases outside the gene matches: 7. This CDR3 has 15 amino acids. Germline CDR1 SGHVS, CDR2 FQNEAQ. CDR3 nucleotide sequence: TGTGCCAGCAGCTTAGTCGAGACAGGGAGGAACACCATATATTTT. Translated: CASSLVETGRNTIYF.

V is TRBV27 and J is TRBJ2-2; D is undetermined. CDR1 is MNHEY, CDR2 SMNVEV, per germline (reference sequence). The CDR3 spans 13 residues. The V and J ends lost 8 bases and 5 bases respectively, with 12 bases between them. The CDR3 nucleotides read TGTGCCAGCGGCGGCAATCCAACCGGGGAGCTGTTTTTT. This sequence encodes CASGGNPTGELFF.

This chain joins TRBV6-1 and TRBJ2-2; D remains ambiguous. Trimming took off 6 bases at V and 2 bases at J, with 10 bases between the two ends. Germline V gene data show CDR1 as MNHNS and CDR2 as SASEGT. The CDR3 length is 14 residues. DNA of the CDR3: TGTGCCAGCAGCCCGACATTAAACACCGGGGAGCTGTTTTTT. Translated: CASSPTLNTGELFF.

This sequence joins TRBV5-6 and TRBJ1-2, with TRBD1 matching 7 bases. The trim removed 5 bases at V and 1 base at J, leaving 5 bases unmatched. This CDR3 is 14 amino acids long. Germline values: CDR1 SGHDT, CDR2 YYEEEE. The CDR3 nucleotides read TGTGCCAGCAGGTCCGGGACAGTTAACTATGGCTACACCTTC. It encodes CASRSGTVNYGYTF. The complete variable domain, with remaining parts taken from reference TRBV5-6 and TRBJ1-2, reads DAGVTQSPTHLIKTRGQQVTLRCSPKSGHDTVSWYQQALGQGPQFIFQYYEEEERQRGNFPDRFSGHQFPNYSSELNVNALLLGDSALYLCASRSGTVNYGYTFGSGTRLTVV.

This CDR3 is CASSYWSESYNEQFF. The CDR3 DNA is TGTGCCAGTAGTTATTGGAGTGAGTCCTACAATGAGCAGTTCTTC. This chain uses TRBV19 with TRBJ2-1; D not certain. The CDR3 covers 15 residues. The ends were cut back, 5 bases at V and 1 base at J, with 12 bases in the middle. CDR1 and CDR2 (germline): LNHDA, SQIVND (reference sequence).

V usage is TRBV6-6 and J usage is TRBJ2-3, with D possibly being TRBD2 (6 bases). The germline V gene has CDR1 MNHNY and CDR2 SVGAGI (reference sequence). The CDR3 totals 16 residues. Trimming cost V 0 bases and J 6 bases, with 16 bases left between them. The DNA of the CDR3 is TGTGCCAGCAGTTACTCGGCTAGCGCGGCGCGGGATACGCAGTATTTT. Translating it yields CASSYSASAARDTQYF.